One sample yielded the 31 T cell receptor beta chains listed below, sequenced in a study of T cell responses to AZD1222 COVID-19 vaccine. The protocol was immunoSEQ multiplex PCR, while the TCRdb copy is restricted to in-frame clones and leaves out a portion. This sample has roughly 180,000 clones, with roughly 92% found just once. Source: peripheral blood, taken 28 days after the second AZD1222 dose. Receptors originate from an adult who received the AZD1222 COVID-19 vaccine.

The V call is TRBV3-1 (or the pseudogene TRBV3-2), the J call TRBJ1-5; D call uncertain. The germline CDR1 and CDR2 sequences are LGHDT and YNNKEL (reference sequence). CDR3 size: 15 residues. V lost 4 bases and J 2 bases, leaving 12 bases between the germline ends. CDR3: CASSRRLGRNQPQHF. As DNA, the CDR3 is TGTGCCAGCAGCCGACGGTTGGGTCGCAATCAGCCCCAGCATTTT.

The rearrangement uses TRBV3-1 (or the pseudogene TRBV3-2) and TRBJ1-1; unclear D gene. This CDR3 has 12 residues. Trimming left V 8 bases short and J 2 bases short, with 9 bases between. Germline CDR1 and CDR2: LGHDT and YNNKEL (reference sequence). The CDR3 protein is CASQNGNTEAFF. The DNA of the CDR3 is TGTGCCAGCCAAAACGGCAACACTGAAGCTTTCTTT.

The chain employs TRBV15 and TRBJ2-1; D is uncertain. Trimming stripped 0 bases from V and 4 bases from J, with 7 bases between. Germline V CDR1 and CDR2: LNHNV, YYDKDF (reference sequence). The CDR3 has 14 amino acids. The CDR3 nucleotides read TGTGCCACCAGCAGAGAACGGATTTACAATGAGCAGTTCTTC. Translated: CATSRERIYNEQFF.

The chain has TRBV19 and TRBJ2-1; no clear D. V was shortened by 3 bases and J by 3 bases, with 9 bases between the two germline ends. The CDR3 spans 14 residues. Germline-derived CDR1 and CDR2 are LNHDA and SQIVND (reference sequence). CDR3 sequence (DNA): TGTGCCAGTAGTATGTGGCGAGGCTACAATGAGCAGTTCTTC. Translation gives CASSMWRGYNEQFF.

The V call is TRBV6-5, the J call TRBJ2-7; 7 bases match TRBD1. This CDR3 has 12 amino acids. Unmatched junction bases numbered 0, after V lost 5 bases and J lost 2 bases. Germline V gene data show CDR1 as MNHEY and CDR2 as SVGAGI. The DNA of the CDR3 is TGTGCCAGCAGTACAGGGGCCTACGAGCAGTACTTC. Protein sequence: CASSTGAYEQYF.

Points on this clone: This sample also contains other DNA sequences that code for the same CDR3. The chain is built from TRBV27 and TRBJ1-5; D is undetermined. The germline V gene has CDR1 MNHEY and CDR2 SMNVEV (reference sequence). CDR3 length equals 13 residues. The V end was cut by 2 bases, the J end by 0 bases, with 2 bases between. The CDR3 DNA reads TGTGCCAGCAGTTTAGGTAGCAATCAGCCCCAGCATTTT. Its protein is CASSLGSNQPQHF.

V usage is TRBV5-1 and J usage is TRBJ1-1; D ambiguous. Trimming took 0 bases from V and 7 from J, leaving 19 bases between them. This CDR3 region has 16 residues. Germline V gene data show CDR1 as SGHRS and CDR2 as YFSETQ. CDR3 DNA: TGCGCCAGCAGCTTGGCGGGAAGGGCCATCTATAATGAAGCTTTCTTT. The encoded protein is CASSLAGRAIYNEAFF. Looking up the rest from reference TRBV5-1 and TRBJ1-1 gives the full variable domain: KAGVTQTPRYLIKTRGQQVTLSCSPISGHRSVSWYQQTPGQGLQFLFEYFSETQRNKGNFPGRFSGRQFSNSRSEMNVSTLELGDSALYLCASSLAGRAIYNEAFFGQGTRLTVV.

Comments on this clone: One end of the junction varies from germline; a read error may be responsible. V is TRBV2 and J is TRBJ2-4; 8 bases fit TRBD2. CDR3 length: 18 residues. Per the germline V gene, CDR1 is SNHLY and CDR2 is FYNNEI. The CDR3 sequence is CASREGGLGRVGQNIQYF. The CDR3 nucleotides read TGTGCCAGCAGGGAAGGGGGACTAGGGAGGGTCGGTCAAAACATTCAGTACTTC. Complete variable domain (other parts from reference TRBV2 and TRBJ2-4): EPEVTQTPSHQVTQMGQEVILRCVPISNHLYFYWYRQILGQKVEFLVSFYNNEISEKSEIFDDQFSVERPDGSNFTLKIRSTKLEDSAMYFCASREGGLGRVGQNIQYFGAGTRLSVL.

The gene calls are TRBV19 and TRBJ2-7; 9 bases fit TRBD1. The CDR3 runs 14 residues. The germline CDR1 and CDR2 sequences are LNHDA and SQIVND (reference sequence). Trimming removed 7 bases from V and 2 bases from J; junction bases left unmatched: 6. CDR3 residues: CASTPTGGTYEQYF. The DNA for the CDR3 is TGTGCCAGTACTCCGACAGGGGGAACCTACGAGCAGTACTTC.

The chain combines TRBV29-1 with TRBJ1-2; D uncertain. V lost 0 bases to trimming and J lost 4 bases, with 12 bases between them. The V gene's germline CDR1 is SQVTM and CDR2 ANQGSEA. CDR3 length equals 14 residues. CDR3 DNA: TGCAGCGTTGAAGAGTTTCGGGTTTCCTATGGCTACACCTTC. Its protein is CSVEEFRVSYGYTF.

The chain is built from TRBV7-9 and TRBJ1-1, with D unresolved. Germline V CDR1 and CDR2: SEHNR, FQNEAQ (reference sequence). V dropped 2 bases and J dropped 1 base, with 8 bases sitting between them. CDR3 length: 14 residues. CDR3 loop: CASSLHGPNTEAFF. CDR3 in DNA: TGTGCCAGCAGCTTACATGGTCCGAACACTGAAGCTTTCTTT.

The genes are TRBV7-3 and TRBJ2-1; TRBD2 matches 11 bases. There are 17 residues in the CDR3. Trimming at V came to 5 bases and at J to 5 bases, leaving 11 bases not matched to a gene. Germline V gene lookup returns CDR1 SGHTA and CDR2 FQGTGA. The CDR3 reads CASSQPTGLAGDNEQFF. As DNA, the CDR3 is TGTGCCAGCAGCCAACCTACTGGACTAGCGGGCGACAATGAGCAGTTCTTC.

The V gene is TRBV11-2, the J gene TRBJ2-5; 7 positions agree with TRBD1. V was pared by 3 bases and J by 2 bases, with 6 bases of the junction left unmatched. CDR1 is SGHAT, CDR2 FQNNGV, per germline. CDR3 length equals 15 residues. The CDR3 DNA reads TGTGCCAGCAGCTTTACTTCGGGACAGCAAGAGACCCAGTACTTC. The encoded protein is CASSFTSGQQETQYF.

The rearrangement links TRBV2 to TRBJ2-7, with 8 bases matching TRBD1. The V gene end was trimmed by 9 bases and the J gene end by 0 bases; junction bases not matched to a gene: 7. This CDR3 has 14 residues. Germline values: CDR1 SNHLY, CDR2 FYNNEI. CDR3 sequence: CASGWTGTSYEQYF. The CDR3 nucleotides are TGTGCCAGTGGCTGGACAGGGACCTCCTACGAGCAGTACTTC.

The chain carries TRBV9 and TRBJ1-1; no definite D call. The germline V and J ends were trimmed by 1 base and 0 bases, with 4 bases remaining between them. The CDR3 runs 13 residues. The germline V gene has CDR1 SGDLS and CDR2 YYNGEE. Written as DNA, the CDR3 is TGTGCCAGCAGCGTATATATGAACACTGAAGCTTTCTTT. Encoded protein: CASSVYMNTEAFF. The variable domain in full, completed from reference TRBV9 and TRBJ1-1, reads DSGVTQTPKHLITATGQRVTLRCSPRSGDLSVYWYQQSLDQGLQFLIQYYNGEERAKGNILERFSAQQFPDLHSELNLSSLELGDSALYFCASSVYMNTEAFFGQGTRLTVV.

The chain combines TRBV5-1 with TRBJ2-1, with TRBD2 as a possible D gene (6 bases). V was pared by 0 bases and J by 1 base, with 14 bases between. Germline-derived CDR1 and CDR2 are SGHRS and YFSETQ. The CDR3 sequence is 17 residues long. CDR3 loop: CASSLAWDSISYNEQFF. In DNA form, the CDR3 reads TGCGCCAGCAGCTTGGCGTGGGACTCCATTTCCTACAATGAGCAGTTCTTC.

The rearrangement uses TRBV6-2 or TRBV6-3 and TRBJ1-6, with TRBD1 matching 7 bases. The junction had 8 bases not matched to a gene; V was cut back by 2 bases and J by 7 bases. Germline CDR1 MNHEY, CDR2 SVGEGT. CDR3 size: 16 residues. Here the CDR3 reads CASSYHPDRSNSPLHF. The DNA of the CDR3 is TGTGCCAGCAGTTACCACCCGGACAGGTCCAATTCACCCCTCCACTTT.

V and J are TRBV7-8 and TRBJ1-2; D is perhaps TRBD1 (5 bases). The V gene lost 0 bases and the J gene lost 5 bases, with 7 bases spanning the gap. The CDR3 sequence is 13 residues long. Per germline, CDR1 SGHVS and CDR2 FQNEAQ. The CDR3 is CASSLAQGYGYTF. The CDR3 coding sequence is TGTGCCAGCAGCTTAGCGCAGGGATATGGCTACACCTTC.

The genes are TRBV6-1 and TRBJ2-3, with unresolved D. Trimming took 1 base from V and 2 from J, leaving 10 bases between them. The CDR3 has 15 residues. Germline CDR1 MNHNS, CDR2 SASEGT. The CDR3 protein is CASSEGLSSTDTQYF. The CDR3 DNA reads TGTGCCAGCAGTGAAGGGCTGAGCTCCACAGATACGCAGTATTTT.

This chain links TRBV5-1 with TRBJ1-1; D call uncertain. Trimming removed 3 bases from V and 11 bases from J, with 14 bases in between. Per germline, CDR1 SGHRS and CDR2 YFSETQ. The CDR3 has 12 amino acids. As DNA, the CDR3 is TGCGCCAGCAGCTACAAACAAGGGCGGGCTTTCTTT. The encoded protein is CASSYKQGRAFF.

The chain carries TRBV24-1 and TRBJ2-5; D tentatively reads TRBD1 or TRBD2 (6 bases each). Germline values: CDR1 KGHDR, CDR2 SFDVKD. Between the trimmed V and J ends, which lost 3 bases and 5 bases, there was a span of 15 bases. The CDR3 totals 15 residues. Written as DNA, the CDR3 is TGTGCCACCAGTGATGGGGGGCTCGTGTCGGAGACCCAGTACTTC. Translated: CATSDGGLVSETQYF.

The chain links TRBV7-9 to TRBJ2-7, with 11 bases matching TRBD2. Germline CDR1 reads SEHNR; CDR2 reads FQNEAQ (reference sequence). Unmatched junction bases numbered 3, after V lost 5 bases and J lost 0 bases. The CDR3 loop spans 15 amino acids. CDR3 sequence: CASSETSGISYEQYF. The CDR3 DNA is TGTGCCAGCAGCGAGACTAGCGGGATCTCCTACGAGCAGTACTTC. Combining the CDR3 with reference TRBV7-9 and TRBJ2-7 gives the whole variable domain DTGVSQNPRHKITKRGQNVTFRCDPISEHNRLYWYRQTLGQGPEFLTYFQNEAQLEKSRLLSDRFSAERPKGSFSTLEIQRTEQGDSAMYLCASSETSGISYEQYFGPGTRLTVT.

The chain employs TRBV4-1 and TRBJ2-7, with D unclear. V gave up 3 bases and J gave up 4 bases, with 10 bases separating them. The CDR3 is made up of 13 amino acids. CDR1 and CDR2 (germline): MGHRA, YSYEKL. CDR3 bases: TGCGCCAGCAGCCATACACGAGGTTACGAGCAGTACTTC. Amino acid sequence: CASSHTRGYEQYF.

This clone was detected once. The V and J genes are TRBV29-1 and TRBJ1-2; D is perhaps TRBD1 (6 bases). Trimming took 3 bases from V and 2 from J, leaving 13 bases between them. The CDR3 runs 14 residues. The germline CDR1 and CDR2 sequences are SQVTM and ANQGSEA. The CDR3: CSVDPGQLNYGYTF. The CDR3 bases are TGCAGCGTTGATCCCGGACAGCTAAACTATGGCTACACCTTC.

With respect to this clone: Since no conserved phenylalanine or tryptophan closes the CDR3, a read error is the likely cause. The DNA is omitted, as the CDR3 cannot be located on it reliably, and the CDR3 follows TCRdb's listing. The chain has TRBV7-9 and TRBJ1-3; TRBD1 is the table's D call, not checked against the DNA. Germline V gene sequence: CDR1 SEHNR, CDR2 FQNEAQ (reference sequence). The CDR3 spans 13 residues, counting both ends. CDR3 region: CASTPTAAGGLEY.

V and J are TRBV5-1 and TRBJ2-7, with D perhaps given as TRBD1 or TRBD2 (5 bases each). Trimming removed 5 bases from V and 1 base from J, with 13 bases in between. Germline CDR1 is SGHRS and CDR2 is YFSETQ. The CDR3 covers 14 residues. The CDR3 reads CASRTKDTSYEQYF. The CDR3 bases are TGCGCCAGCAGGACTAAGGACACGTCCTACGAGCAGTACTTC.

The chain links TRBV5-1 to TRBJ2-5; D is uncertain. Trimming pared 4 bases from V and 0 bases from J, leaving 4 bases between. CDR3 length: 12 residues. Looked up from germline, CDR1 is SGHRS and CDR2 is YFSETQ. The CDR3 coding sequence is TGCGCCAGCAGCCCGTACCAAGAGACCCAGTACTTC. Translated: CASSPYQETQYF.

The gene calls are TRBV6-1 and TRBJ1-3; D is undetermined. In germline, CDR1 is MNHNS, CDR2 SASEGT. The CDR3 is 15 amino acids. V was shortened by 2 bases and J by 7 bases, with 15 bases between the two germline ends. The CDR3 spells CASSEPNSPRNTIYF. CDR3 DNA sequence: TGTGCCAGCAGTGAACCGAACTCACCTCGGAACACCATATATTTT.

The chain employs TRBV5-6 and TRBJ2-5; 7 bases fit TRBD1. The CDR3 runs to 16 residues. The trim removed 0 bases at V and 1 base at J, leaving 6 bases unmatched. CDR1 SGHDT and CDR2 YYEEEE come from the germline V gene. The CDR3 DNA reads as TGTGCCAGCAGCTTGGGGGGGACAGCTACCCAAGAGACCCAGTACTTC. Translated, it gives CASSLGGTATQETQYF.

V usage is TRBV18 and J usage is TRBJ2-1; unclear D gene. The CDR3 extends over 14 amino acids. Germline CDR1 and CDR2: KGHSH and LQKENI. V lost 2 bases, J lost 5 bases, and 10 bases lay in between. The CDR3 nucleotides read TGTGCCAGCTCACCAGTACGGACGGACAATGAGCAGTTCTTC. It is translated as CASSPVRTDNEQFF.

This clone was seen a handful of times. This rearrangement joins TRBV7-3 to TRBJ1-2; 8 bases fit TRBD1. This CDR3 spans 17 amino acids. Losses at the gene ends were 4 bases for V and 3 bases for J; bases not matched to a gene: 13. Germline V gene lookup returns CDR1 SGHTA and CDR2 FQGTGA. The CDR3 region is CASSSPKGTGLHYGYTF. CDR3 DNA: TGTGCCAGCAGCTCCCCCAAAGGGACAGGACTACACTATGGCTACACCTTC. Complete variable domain (other parts from reference TRBV7-3 and TRBJ1-2): GAGVSQTPSNKVTEKGKYVELRCDPISGHTALYWYRQSLGQGPEFLIYFQGTGAADDSGLPNDRFFAVRPEGSVSTLKIQRTERGDSAVYLCASSSPKGTGLHYGYTFGSGTRLTVV.